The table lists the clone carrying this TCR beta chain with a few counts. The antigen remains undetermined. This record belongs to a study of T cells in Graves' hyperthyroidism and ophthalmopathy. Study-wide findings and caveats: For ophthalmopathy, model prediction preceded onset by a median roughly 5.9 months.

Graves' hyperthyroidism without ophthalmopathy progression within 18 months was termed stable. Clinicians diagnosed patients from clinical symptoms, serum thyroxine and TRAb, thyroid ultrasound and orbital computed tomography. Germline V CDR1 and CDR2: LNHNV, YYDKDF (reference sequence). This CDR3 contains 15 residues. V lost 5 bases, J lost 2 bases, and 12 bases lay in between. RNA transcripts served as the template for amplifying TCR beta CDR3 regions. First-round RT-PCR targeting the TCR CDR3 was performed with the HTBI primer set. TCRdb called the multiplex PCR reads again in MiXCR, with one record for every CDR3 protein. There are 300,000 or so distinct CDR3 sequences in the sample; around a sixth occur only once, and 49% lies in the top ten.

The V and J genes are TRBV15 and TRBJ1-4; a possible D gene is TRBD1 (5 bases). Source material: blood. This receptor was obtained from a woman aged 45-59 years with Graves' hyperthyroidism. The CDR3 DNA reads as TGTGCCACCAGCGCATCATGGGGGACTAATGAAAAACTGTTTTTT. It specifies CATSASWGTNEKLFF.